These 24 T cell receptor beta chains share one sample of origin, sequenced in a study of T cells in Graves' hyperthyroidism and ophthalmopathy. What was amplified from RNA transcripts were TCR beta CDR3 regions. A set of HTBI primers served as the primers for a first-round RT-PCR of the TCR CDR3. Each CDR3 protein is one row after TCRdb ran MiXCR on the multiplex PCR reads. The sample records 300,000 to 400,000 distinct CDR3 sequences, roughly 18% being singletons. The sample consisted of blood. These receptors were collected from a woman in her 50s with Graves' hyperthyroidism.

The chain joins TRBV28 to TRBJ1-1; 8 nucleotides line up with TRBD1. CDR3 size: 15 residues. With V trimmed by 6 bases and J by 4 bases, 10 bases remained unmatched. Germline V gene sequence: CDR1 MDHEN, CDR2 SYDVKM. This chain's CDR3 is CASRIHGQGGTEAFF. CDR3 sequence (DNA): TGTGCCAGCAGAATCCATGGACAGGGAGGCACTGAAGCTTTCTTT.

This clonotype was seen a handful of times. The chain has TRBV7-9 and TRBJ2-3; D unclear. With 0 bases removed from V and 6 bases from J, the gap between germline ends came to 16 bases. CDR3 length: 16 residues. Germline V gene data show CDR1 as SEHNR and CDR2 as FQNEAQ (reference sequence). The CDR3 loop reads CASSLAPGPKEDTQYF. The CDR3 DNA is TGTGCCAGCAGCTTAGCGCCAGGACCCAAGGAGGATACGCAGTATTTT.

This chain uses TRBV10-3 with TRBJ1-2, with TRBD1 matching 10 bases. Germline trimming cut 9 bases from V and 4 bases from J; bases unmatched to any gene: 2. Germline values: CDR1 ENHRY, CDR2 SYGVKD. The CDR3 length is 12 residues. The CDR3 sequence: CAIRQGAYGYTF. In nucleotides, the CDR3 is TGTGCCATAAGACAGGGGGCCTATGGCTACACCTTC.

V is TRBV20-1 and J is TRBJ1-5, with TRBD1 matching over 8 bases. Germline V gene sequence: CDR1 DFQATT, CDR2 SNEGSKA (reference sequence). The CDR3 spans 14 residues. The V gene end was trimmed by 6 bases and the J gene end by 6 bases; junction bases not matched to a gene: 10. CDR3 in amino acids: CSADDGQGGQPQHF. CDR3 bases: TGCAGTGCCGACGATGGACAGGGCGGTCAGCCCCAGCATTTT.

This clonotype was picked up many times. V gene TRBV12-3 or TRBV12-4 combines with J gene TRBJ2-5, with D tentatively TRBD1 (6 bases). V was pared by 3 bases and J by 2 bases, with 7 bases between. The CDR3 length is 13 residues. Here the CDR3 DNA reads TGTGCCAGCAGTTTCAGGGGACAAGAGACCCAGTACTTC. This codes for CASSFRGQETQYF.

This clonotype was seen only a few times. The chain links TRBV5-5 to TRBJ1-1, with 10 bases that match TRBD1. The V segment lost 4 bases and the J segment 0 bases; nucleotides outside the gene matches: 12. This CDR3 is 18 amino acids long. Germline CDR1 is SGHKS and CDR2 is YYEKEE (reference sequence). In DNA, the CDR3 is TGTGCCAGCAGCAAGACCAGTTCGACAGGGGGCTTGAACACTGAAGCTTTCTTT. Residues: CASSKTSSTGGLNTEAFF.

This clonotype has a handful of counts. The V call is TRBV10-3, the J call TRBJ2-5; D may be TRBD1 (8 bases). From germline, CDR1 is ENHRY and CDR2 SYGVKD. Trimming cost V 0 bases and J 5 bases, with 19 bases left between them. This CDR3 has 17 residues. CDR3 nucleotides: TGTGCCATCAGTGAGTCGGGAGGGGGGACAGGCGATGAGACCCAGTACTTC. Translation: CAISESGGGTGDETQYF.

Ten or more counts support this clonotype. The chain has TRBV7-8 and TRBJ2-4; D is perhaps TRBD1 (5 bases). Trimming removed 3 bases from V and 8 bases from J, with 17 bases in between. The CDR3 contains 15 residues. Germline V gene sequence: CDR1 SGHVS, CDR2 FQNEAQ. The CDR3 sequence is CASSFRQGGGDIQYF. In DNA, the CDR3 is TGTGCCAGCAGCTTTCGCCAGGGCGGTGGAGACATTCAGTACTTC.

In the case of this clonotype: An end of the junction does not agree with germline; a read error may underlie this. This sequence joins TRBV11-1 and TRBJ2-4, with D unclear. CDR3 size: 15 residues. Germline V gene lookup returns CDR1 SGHAT and CDR2 FQDESV (reference sequence). In nucleotides, the CDR3 is TGTGCCAACAGCGACGAAGTCCTAGCCAAAAACATTCAGTACTTC. This gives the protein CANSDEVLAKNIQYF. The whole variable domain, filled in from reference TRBV11-1 and TRBJ2-4, reads EAEVAQSPRYKITEKSQAVAFWCDPISGHATLYWYRQILGQGPELLVQFQDESVVDDSQLPKDRFSAERLKGVDSTLKIQPAELGDSAMYLCANSDEVLAKNIQYFGAGTRLSVL.

The chain couples TRBV27 to TRBJ2-1; possibly TRBD2 for D (6 bases). CDR1 MNHEY and CDR2 SMNVEV come from the germline V gene (reference sequence). The ends were cut back, 1 base at V and 6 bases at J, with 10 bases in the middle. The CDR3 spans 14 residues. The CDR3 protein is CASSLFAGPNEQFF. The DNA for the CDR3 is TGTGCCAGCAGTTTATTTGCGGGGCCCAATGAGCAGTTCTTC.

This clonotype was seen only a few times. The chain uses TRBV7-9 and TRBJ2-2; 10 positions match TRBD2. V lost 5 bases, J lost 5 bases, and 14 bases stayed unmatched. CDR3 length: 18 amino acids. The germline V gene has CDR1 SEHNR and CDR2 FQNEAQ (reference sequence). The DNA of the CDR3 is TGTGCCAGCAGCCTACTGTCTTTAGGTAGCGGGAGGACCGGGGAGCTGTTTTTT. This translates into CASSLLSLGSGRTGELFF.

The CDR3 here is CASSVGWDFAYNEQFF. CDR3 nucleotides: TGTGCCAGCAGCGTAGGTTGGGACTTTGCCTACAATGAGCAGTTCTTC. The rearrangement uses TRBV9 and TRBJ2-1; D perhaps matches TRBD2 (6 bases). V gave up 0 bases and J gave up 2 bases, with 12 bases separating them. The CDR3 length is 16 residues. The V gene's germline CDR1 is SGDLS and CDR2 YYNGEE.

Written as DNA, the CDR3 is TGTGCCAGCAGACCCCTCCTAGCGGGAGTCTACGAGCAGTACTTC. It encodes CASRPLLAGVYEQYF. This chain joins TRBV2 and TRBJ2-7; TRBD2 matches at 10 bases. The length of the CDR3 is 15 residues. Per the germline V gene, CDR1 is SNHLY and CDR2 is FYNNEI. Losses at the gene ends were 6 bases for V and 3 bases for J; bases not matched to a gene: 8.

The chain employs TRBV5-1 and TRBJ1-4, with TRBD1 identical over 7 bases. The CDR3 is 16 residues long. The V and J ends lost 4 bases and 0 bases, in that order; junction bases with no gene match: 6. Germline CDR1 is SGHRS and CDR2 is YFSETQ. The CDR3 DNA reads TGCGCCAGCAGCCCGGGGACAGTTGCAACTAATGAAAAACTGTTTTTT. Its translation: CASSPGTVATNEKLFF.

The CDR3 region has the DNA TGTGCCAGCAGGGGAGGGACGCCTCAGGGGCAGTACTTC. The encoded protein is CASRGGTPQGQYF. The chain joins TRBV7-9 to TRBJ2-7, with 7 bases lining up with TRBD2. CDR1 is SEHNR and CDR2 is FQNEAQ in the germline V gene (reference sequence). The CDR3 extends over 13 amino acids. The junction had 11 bases not matched to a gene; V was cut back by 6 bases and J by 9 bases.

Many counts were recorded for this clonotype. The J gene is TRBJ1-1, the V gene TRBV30; D remains unclear. The CDR3 is 13 amino acids. V was cut by 0 bases and J by 4 bases, with 9 bases left in between. Germline V lookup: CDR1 GTSNPN, CDR2 SVGIG (reference sequence). The CDR3: CAWSVSWGTEAFF. The CDR3 region has the DNA TGTGCCTGGAGTGTGAGTTGGGGCACTGAAGCTTTCTTT.

This clonotype was detected only a few times. The rearrangement links TRBV3-1 to TRBJ1-1; 7 bases fit TRBD1. The V segment lost 6 bases and the J segment 4 bases; nucleotides outside the gene matches: 5. The CDR3 is 13 amino acids. Germline V gene lookup returns CDR1 LGHDT and CDR2 YNNKEL (reference sequence). CDR3 DNA sequence: TGTGCCAGCAGGCAACAGGGGAGCACTGAAGCTTTCTTT. It translates to CASRQQGSTEAFF.

This clonotype showed up many times. V gene TRBV2 combines with J gene TRBJ2-1; possibly TRBD1 or TRBD2 for D (5 bases each). V was clipped by 8 bases and J by 7 bases, with 12 bases between them. This CDR3 has 12 residues. CDR1 SNHLY and CDR2 FYNNEI come from the germline V gene. The CDR3 DNA reads TGTGCCAGCGAACAGGAGGTTAATGAGCAGTTCTTC. Translating it yields CASEQEVNEQFF.

The genes are TRBV7-9 and TRBJ2-7; D is possibly TRBD1 or TRBD2 (5 bases each). The germline V gene has CDR1 SEHNR and CDR2 FQNEAQ (reference sequence). CDR3 length: 15 residues. V was clipped by 4 bases and J by 2 bases, with 15 bases between them. In DNA form, the CDR3 reads TGTGCCAGCAGCTCGACCGGGACGGACCCCTACGAGCAGTACGTC. It is translated as CASSSTGTDPYEQYV.

This clonotype was observed many times. V and J are TRBV5-1 and TRBJ2-2; possibly TRBD1 or TRBD2 for D (5 bases each). The germline CDR1 and CDR2 sequences are SGHRS and YFSETQ. V shed 0 bases and J shed 6 bases, with 12 bases lying between them. The CDR3 loop spans 15 amino acids. The CDR3 DNA reads TGCGCCAGCAGCTTGGCGCAGGGAGCACCCGGGGAGCTGTTTTTT. Encoded protein: CASSLAQGAPGELFF. Filled out from reference TRBV5-1 and TRBJ2-2, the complete variable domain reads KAGVTQTPRYLIKTRGQQVTLSCSPISGHRSVSWYQQTPGQGLQFLFEYFSETQRNKGNFPGRFSGRQFSNSRSEMNVSTLELGDSALYLCASSLAQGAPGELFFGEGSRLTVL.

This clonotype was detected only a few times. The rearrangement links TRBV20-1 to TRBJ1-4; D may be TRBD1 (5 bases). The CDR3 is 13 residues long. Trimming took off 6 bases at V and 4 bases at J, with 12 bases between the two ends. Germline CDR1 reads DFQATT; CDR2 reads SNEGSKA (reference sequence). In DNA form, the CDR3 reads TGCAGTGCACCAGGACAACTTAATGAAAAACTGTTTTTT. Translating it yields CSAPGQLNEKLFF.

The chain is built from TRBV27 and TRBJ1-5; D not resolved. The length of the CDR3 is 14 residues. The germline gives CDR1 MNHEY, CDR2 SMNVEV (reference sequence). V was cut by 4 bases and J by 0 bases, with 7 bases left in between. CDR3 loop: CASSSSGSNQPQHF. The CDR3 DNA reads as TGTGCCAGCAGTTCGAGTGGTAGCAATCAGCCCCAGCATTTT.

The V and J genes are TRBV27 and TRBJ2-2, with no clear D. Trimming stripped 7 bases from V and 7 bases from J, with 10 bases between. CDR3 length: 12 amino acids. The V gene's germline CDR1 is MNHEY and CDR2 SMNVEV (reference sequence). CDR3 coding DNA: TGTGCCAGCACTTGGGTGGGCGGGGAGCTGTTTTTT. Translating it yields CASTWVGGELFF.

This clonotype was found a few times. The junction and the germline gene differ at one end; a read error may be behind it. The rearrangement joins TRBV7-2 to TRBJ2-3; TRBD2 matches 11 bases. This CDR3 region has 18 residues. From germline, CDR1 is SGHTA and CDR2 FQGNSA. CDR3 amino acids: CASSPPPGHSGRADAQYF. CDR3 nucleotide sequence: TGTGCCAGCAGCCCCCCCCCCGGCCATAGCGGGAGGGCAGATGCGCAGTATTTT.